This T cell receptor (beta chain) came from a study of response to subunit inactivated influenza vaccine. General study findings and limits: The authors suggested that few new T cells are recruited per seasonal influenza vaccination.

From germline, CDR1 is SGHVT and CDR2 SQSDAQ. The trim removed 0 bases at V and 2 bases at J, leaving 15 bases unmatched. The CDR3 is 22 amino acids. This clonotype came up many times. The antigen is not known. TCRdb independently ran MiXCR on the RT-PCR reads; one entry per CDR3 protein. The sample lists some 500,000 distinct CDR3 sequences, 13% occurring once. The specimen was PBMCs from blood, collected 40 to 50 days after vaccination. The chain employs TRBV7-4 and TRBJ2-1; 14 nucleotides match TRBD2. This TCR derives from a man aged 50 to 59 who received an inactivated influenza vaccine. As DNA, the CDR3 is TGTGCCAGCAGCTTAGCCACTTTAGGCGGGACTAGCGGGAGAAGGCCCTACAATGAGCAGTTCTTC. Protein: CASSLATLGGTSGRRPYNEQFF.